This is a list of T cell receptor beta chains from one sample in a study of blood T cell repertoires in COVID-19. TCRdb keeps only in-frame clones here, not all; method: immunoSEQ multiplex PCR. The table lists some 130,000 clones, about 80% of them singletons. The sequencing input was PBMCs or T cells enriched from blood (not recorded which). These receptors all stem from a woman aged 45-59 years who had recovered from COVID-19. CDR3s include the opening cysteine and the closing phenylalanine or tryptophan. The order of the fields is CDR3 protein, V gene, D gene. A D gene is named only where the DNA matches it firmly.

CASSQGVAGLETQYF	TRBV4-2	TRBD2
CASSALAGRHTGELFF	TRBV9	TRBD2
CASSPGSNYGYTF	TRBV6-5	.
CASSPGSETQYF	TRBV18	.
CASSLEGTGGREQYF	TRBV5-1	TRBD1
CASSLGGGTNQPQHF	TRBV2	.
CASGGAGGRFDSPLHF	TRBV5-8	TRBD1
CASSPGDIYGGGQPQHF	TRBV4-1	.
CATSSGQGVNQPQHF	TRBV15	TRBD1
CASSLPEKEANYGYTF	TRBV28	.
CASSTGGLYNEQFF	TRBV10-1	TRBD2
CASSLVEGFYNEQFF	TRBV5-4	.
CAWVKEKAGVYEQYF	TRBV30	TRBD2
CASSLPDTMYNEQFF	TRBV7-9	.
CASSLITLFSRGETEAFF	TRBV5-6	.
CAANGGPSNQPQHF	TRBV19	.
CASSLGGYSNQPQHF	TRBV7-9	.
CASSLDQGYGYTF	TRBV5-1	.
CASGLGFGTDNTEAFF	TRBV12-5	TRBD1
CASSLRPQGGNQPQHF	TRBV28	.
CASSLSRNSNQPQHF	TRBV27	.
CASLQGRSGNTIYF	TRBV5-5	.
CASSLAARNNSPLHF	TRBV7-2	.
CASISGTSTGELFF	TRBV28	TRBD2
CATSRAQGAYNQPQHF	TRBV15	TRBD1
CASSDADINPEAFF	TRBV2	.
CASSQSGQGDYGYTF	TRBV4-1	TRBD1
CASSLSGEDTQYF	TRBV28	.
CASSMRSVEQFF	TRBV19	.
CASSYQKNTEAFF	TRBV6-5	.
CASSVTPGGATNEKLFF	TRBV5-1	.
CASSWGGDTEAFF	TRBV2	.
CASSLQGGGYGYTF	TRBV5-1	TRBD1
CASSLATRGGGYTF	TRBV11-2	.
CASSSNPPGASTDTQYF	TRBV5-1	.
CASSPRTVSTDTQYF	TRBV3-1/TRBV3-2	.
CASSLGDSPYNEQFF	TRBV5-1	TRBD1
CASSLTGREEKLFF	TRBV5-1	.
CASSHRQQFSGNTIYF	TRBV7-8	.
CASSLGGPGNEKLFF	TRBV7-9	.
CASSPIRQGRLNEQFF	TRBV5-8	TRBD1
CASARGVDTGELFF	TRBV10-1	.
CASSSGGARDTQYF	TRBV19	TRBD2
CASSWQGPGEKLFF	TRBV28	.
CATSTDREKGTQYF	TRBV15	TRBD1
CASSMMVGTHSNTEAFF	TRBV19	.
CSASRVAGNLNTEAFF	TRBV20-1	.
CASSRETQGATYYGYTF	TRBV5-1	TRBD1
CASIGSLLGYTF	TRBV6-6	.
CASSRTSPGETQYF	TRBV2	TRBD2